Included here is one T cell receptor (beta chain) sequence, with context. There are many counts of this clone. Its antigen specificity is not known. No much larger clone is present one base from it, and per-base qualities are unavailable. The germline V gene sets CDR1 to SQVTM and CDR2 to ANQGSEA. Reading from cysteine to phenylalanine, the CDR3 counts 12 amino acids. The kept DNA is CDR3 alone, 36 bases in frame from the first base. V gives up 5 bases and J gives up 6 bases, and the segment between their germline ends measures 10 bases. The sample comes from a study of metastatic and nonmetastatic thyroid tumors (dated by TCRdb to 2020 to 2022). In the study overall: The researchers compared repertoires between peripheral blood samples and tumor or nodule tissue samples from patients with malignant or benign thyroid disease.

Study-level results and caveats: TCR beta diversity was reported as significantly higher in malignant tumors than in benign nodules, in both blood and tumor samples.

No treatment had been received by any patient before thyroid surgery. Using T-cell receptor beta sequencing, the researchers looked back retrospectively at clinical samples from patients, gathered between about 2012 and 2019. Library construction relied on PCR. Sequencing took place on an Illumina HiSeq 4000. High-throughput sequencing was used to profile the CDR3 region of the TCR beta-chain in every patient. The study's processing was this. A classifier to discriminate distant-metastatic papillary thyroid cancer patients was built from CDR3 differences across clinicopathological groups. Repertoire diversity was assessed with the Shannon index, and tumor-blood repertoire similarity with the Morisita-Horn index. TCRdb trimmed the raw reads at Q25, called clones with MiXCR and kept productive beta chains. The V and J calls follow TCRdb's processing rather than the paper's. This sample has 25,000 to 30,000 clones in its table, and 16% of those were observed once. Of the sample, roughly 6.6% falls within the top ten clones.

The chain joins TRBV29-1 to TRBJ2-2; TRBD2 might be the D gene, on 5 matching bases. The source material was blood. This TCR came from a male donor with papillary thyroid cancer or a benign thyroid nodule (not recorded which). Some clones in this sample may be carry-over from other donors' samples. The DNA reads TGCAGCGTTTGGGCAGCGGCCGGGGAGCTGTTTTTT. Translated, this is CSVWAAAGELFF.